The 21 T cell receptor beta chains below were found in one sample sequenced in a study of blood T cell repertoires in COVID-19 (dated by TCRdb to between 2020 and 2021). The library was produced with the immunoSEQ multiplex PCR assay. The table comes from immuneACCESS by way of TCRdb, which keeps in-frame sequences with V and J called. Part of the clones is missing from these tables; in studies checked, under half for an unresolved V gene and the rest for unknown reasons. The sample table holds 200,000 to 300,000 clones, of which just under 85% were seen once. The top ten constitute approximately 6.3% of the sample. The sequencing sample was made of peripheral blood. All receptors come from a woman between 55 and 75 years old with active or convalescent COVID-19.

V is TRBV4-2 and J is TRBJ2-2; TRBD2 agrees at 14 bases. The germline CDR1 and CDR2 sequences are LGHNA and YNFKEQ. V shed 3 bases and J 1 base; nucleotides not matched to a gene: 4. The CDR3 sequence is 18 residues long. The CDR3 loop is CASSHWTSGGLNTGELFF. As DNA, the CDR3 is TGTGCCAGCAGCCATTGGACTAGCGGGGGGCTGAACACCGGGGAGCTGTTTTTT.

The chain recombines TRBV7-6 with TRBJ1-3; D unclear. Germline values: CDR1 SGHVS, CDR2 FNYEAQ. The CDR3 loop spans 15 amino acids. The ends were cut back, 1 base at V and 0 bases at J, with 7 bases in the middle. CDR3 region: CASSLVSYSGNTIYF. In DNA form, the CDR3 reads TGTGCCAGCAGCTTAGTATCCTACTCTGGAAACACCATATATTTT.

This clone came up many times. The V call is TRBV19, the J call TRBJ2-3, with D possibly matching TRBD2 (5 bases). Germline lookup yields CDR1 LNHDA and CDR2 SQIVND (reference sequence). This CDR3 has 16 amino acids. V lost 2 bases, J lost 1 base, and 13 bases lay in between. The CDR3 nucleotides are TGTGCCAGTAGTATATCTGTCGTGCGGGGCACAGATACGCAGTATTTT. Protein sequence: CASSISVVRGTDTQYF.

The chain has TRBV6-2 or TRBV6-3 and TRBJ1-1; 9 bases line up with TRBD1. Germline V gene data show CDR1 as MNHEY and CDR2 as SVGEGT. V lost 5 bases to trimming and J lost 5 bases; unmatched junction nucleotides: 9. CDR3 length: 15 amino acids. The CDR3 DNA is TGTGCCAGCAGTAAACCGGGACAGGGACGAACTGAAGCTTTCTTT. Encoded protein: CASSKPGQGRTEAFF.

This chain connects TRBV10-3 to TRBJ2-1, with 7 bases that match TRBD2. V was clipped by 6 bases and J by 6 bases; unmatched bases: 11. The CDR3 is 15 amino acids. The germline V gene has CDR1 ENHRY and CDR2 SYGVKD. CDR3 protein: CAIRPLAETPNEQFF. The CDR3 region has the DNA TGTGCCATCAGGCCCCTAGCGGAGACACCCAATGAGCAGTTCTTC.

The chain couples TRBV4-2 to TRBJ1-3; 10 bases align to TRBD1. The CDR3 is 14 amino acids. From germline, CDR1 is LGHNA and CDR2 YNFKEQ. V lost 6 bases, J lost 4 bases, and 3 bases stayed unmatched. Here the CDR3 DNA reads TGTGCCAGCAGGGGACAGGGGTTGGGAAACACCATATATTTT. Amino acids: CASRGQGLGNTIYF.

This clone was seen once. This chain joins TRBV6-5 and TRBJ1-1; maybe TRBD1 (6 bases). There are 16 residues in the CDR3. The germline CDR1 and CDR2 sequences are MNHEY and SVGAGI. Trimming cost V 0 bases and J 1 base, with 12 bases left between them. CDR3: CASSYSTGPKNTEAFF. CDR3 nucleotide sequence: TGTGCCAGCAGTTACTCTACAGGGCCAAAGAACACTGAAGCTTTCTTT.

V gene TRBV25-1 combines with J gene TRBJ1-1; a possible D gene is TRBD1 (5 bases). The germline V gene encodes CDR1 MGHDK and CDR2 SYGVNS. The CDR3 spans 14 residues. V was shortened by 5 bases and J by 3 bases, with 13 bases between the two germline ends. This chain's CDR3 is CASSRGRADTEAFF. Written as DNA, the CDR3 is TGTGCCAGCAGTAGGGGCAGGGCTGACACTGAAGCTTTCTTT. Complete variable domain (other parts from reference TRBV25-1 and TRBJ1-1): EADIYQTPRYLVIGTGKKITLECSQTMGHDKMYWYQQDPGMELHLIHYSYGVNSTEKGDLSSESTVSRIRTEHFPLTLESARPSHTSQYLCASSRGRADTEAFFGQGTRLTVV.

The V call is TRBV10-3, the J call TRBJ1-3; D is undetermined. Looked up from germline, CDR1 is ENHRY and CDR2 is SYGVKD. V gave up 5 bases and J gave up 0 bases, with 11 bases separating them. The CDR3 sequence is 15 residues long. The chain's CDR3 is CAISPGVNSGNTIYF. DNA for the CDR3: TGTGCCATCAGTCCCGGAGTGAACTCTGGAAACACCATATATTTT.

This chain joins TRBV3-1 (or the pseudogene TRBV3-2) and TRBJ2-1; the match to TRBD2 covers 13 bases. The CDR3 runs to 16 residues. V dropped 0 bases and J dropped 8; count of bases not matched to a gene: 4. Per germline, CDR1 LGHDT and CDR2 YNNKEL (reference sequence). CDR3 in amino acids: CASSQETSGGIDEQFF. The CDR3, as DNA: TGTGCCAGCAGCCAAGAGACTAGCGGGGGGATCGATGAGCAGTTCTTC.

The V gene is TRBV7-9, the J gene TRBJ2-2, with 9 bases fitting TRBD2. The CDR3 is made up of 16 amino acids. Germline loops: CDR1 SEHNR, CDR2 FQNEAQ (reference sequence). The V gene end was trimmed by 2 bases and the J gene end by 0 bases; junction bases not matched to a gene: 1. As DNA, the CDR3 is TGTGCCAGCAGCTTACTAGCGGGAACGAACACCGGGGAGCTGTTTTTT. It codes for CASSLLAGTNTGELFF.

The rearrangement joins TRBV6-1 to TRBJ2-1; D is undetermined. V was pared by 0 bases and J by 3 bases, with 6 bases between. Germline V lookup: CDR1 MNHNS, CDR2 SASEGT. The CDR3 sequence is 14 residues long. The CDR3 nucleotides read TGTGCCAGCAGTGAAGCGCCGGGCTACAATGAGCAGTTCTTC. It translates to CASSEAPGYNEQFF.

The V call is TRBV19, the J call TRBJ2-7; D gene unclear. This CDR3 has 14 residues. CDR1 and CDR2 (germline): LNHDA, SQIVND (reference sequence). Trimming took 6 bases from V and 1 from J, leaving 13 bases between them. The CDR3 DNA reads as TGTGCCAGTAGCCGAAACCAGATTTCCTACGAGCAGTACTTC. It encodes CASSRNQISYEQYF.

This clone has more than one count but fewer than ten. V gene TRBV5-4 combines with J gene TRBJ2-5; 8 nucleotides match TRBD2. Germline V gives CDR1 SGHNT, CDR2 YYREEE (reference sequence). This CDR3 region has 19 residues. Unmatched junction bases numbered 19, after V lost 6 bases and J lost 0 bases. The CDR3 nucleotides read TGTGCCAGCACCTCGTCGGGCCCTAGTGGCGGGAGGAACCAAGAGACCCAGTACTTC. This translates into CASTSSGPSGGRNQETQYF.

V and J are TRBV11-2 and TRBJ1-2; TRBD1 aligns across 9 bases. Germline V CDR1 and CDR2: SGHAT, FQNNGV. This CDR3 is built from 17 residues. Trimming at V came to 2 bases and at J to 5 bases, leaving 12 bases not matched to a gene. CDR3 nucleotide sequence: TGTGCCAGCAGCTTATCTTTAATTCGGGGACAGGGTTATGGCTACACCTTC. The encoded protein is CASSLSLIRGQGYGYTF.

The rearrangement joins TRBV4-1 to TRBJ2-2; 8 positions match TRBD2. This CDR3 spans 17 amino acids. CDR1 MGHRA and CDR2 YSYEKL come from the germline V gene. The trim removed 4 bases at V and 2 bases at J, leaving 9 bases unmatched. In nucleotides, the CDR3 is TGCGCCAGCAGCCTCCCCGGGGCGGGGGGTAACACCGGGGAGCTGTTTTTT. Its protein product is CASSLPGAGGNTGELFF.

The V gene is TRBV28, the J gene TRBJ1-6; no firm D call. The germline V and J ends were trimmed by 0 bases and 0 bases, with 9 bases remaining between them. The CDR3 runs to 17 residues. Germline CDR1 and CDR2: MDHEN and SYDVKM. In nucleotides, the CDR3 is TGTGCCAGCAGTTTATGGACTGGGAGCTCCTATAATTCACCCCTCCACTTT. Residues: CASSLWTGSSYNSPLHF.

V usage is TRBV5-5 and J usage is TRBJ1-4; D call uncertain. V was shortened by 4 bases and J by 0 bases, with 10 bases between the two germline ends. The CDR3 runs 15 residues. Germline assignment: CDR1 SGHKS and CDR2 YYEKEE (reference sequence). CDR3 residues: CASSGRPTTNEKLFF. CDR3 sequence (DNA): TGTGCCAGCAGCGGGCGTCCCACAACTAATGAAAAACTGTTTTTT.

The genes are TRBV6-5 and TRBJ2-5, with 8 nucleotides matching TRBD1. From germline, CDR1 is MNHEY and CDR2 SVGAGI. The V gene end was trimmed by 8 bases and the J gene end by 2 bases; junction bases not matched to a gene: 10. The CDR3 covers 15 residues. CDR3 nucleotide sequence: TGTGCCAGCCGAGGTATCGGACAGGGACAAGAGACCCAGTACTTC. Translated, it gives CASRGIGQGQETQYF.

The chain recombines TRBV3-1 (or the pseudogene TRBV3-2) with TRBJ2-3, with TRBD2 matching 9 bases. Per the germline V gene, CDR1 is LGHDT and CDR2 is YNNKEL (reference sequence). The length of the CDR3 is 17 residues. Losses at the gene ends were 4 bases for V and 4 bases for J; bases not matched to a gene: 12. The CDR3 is CASSPRPAGGRADTQYF. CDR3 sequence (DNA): TGTGCCAGCAGCCCTCGTCCAGCGGGGGGCAGGGCAGATACGCAGTATTTT.

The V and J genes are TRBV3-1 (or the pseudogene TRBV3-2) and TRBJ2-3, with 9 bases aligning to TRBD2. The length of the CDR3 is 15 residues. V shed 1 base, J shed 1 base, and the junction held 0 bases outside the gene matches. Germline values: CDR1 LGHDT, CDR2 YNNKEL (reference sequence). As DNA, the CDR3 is TGTGCCAGCAGCCAAGGCGGGGGGGGCACAGATACGCAGTATTTT. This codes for CASSQGGGGTDTQYF.